The 4 T cell receptor beta chains below all came from one sample that was sequenced in a study of shared clonotypes between healthy human individuals. Clones were sequenced by immunoSEQ multiplex PCR, and TCRdb holds only the in-frame ones, with some missing. The table lists 950,000 to 1,300,000 clones, around four fifths of them singletons. The sequenced material came from memory CD4+ T cells sorted from blood. Subset of the sample: CD45RA-negative fraction. These receptors all stem from a man aged 18-30 years in good health.

This chain uses TRBV30 with TRBJ2-1; perhaps TRBD2 as D (6 bases). There are 12 residues in the CDR3. The germline gives CDR1 GTSNPN, CDR2 SVGIG (reference sequence). V was trimmed by 4 bases and J by 4 bases, leaving 8 bases between them. The CDR3 DNA follows: TGTGCCTGGACGGGGGTTTACAATGAGCAGTTCTTC. This translates into CAWTGVYNEQFF.

The CDR3: CASSFGQELYEQYF. CDR3 DNA sequence: TGTGCCAGCAGCTTCGGACAGGAGCTCTACGAGCAGTACTTC. The chain carries TRBV5-4 and TRBJ2-7, with 7 bases that match TRBD1. The CDR3 spans 14 residues. V lost 2 bases to trimming and J lost 3 bases; unmatched junction nucleotides: 5. The germline gives CDR1 SGHNT, CDR2 YYREEE (reference sequence). Supplemented by reference TRBV5-4 and TRBJ2-7, the full variable domain reads ETGVTQSPTHLIKTRGQQVTLRCSSQSGHNTVSWYQQALGQGPQFIFQYYREEENGRGNFPPRFSGLQFPNYSSELNVNALELDDSALYLCASSFGQELYEQYFGPGTRLTVT.

The rearrangement uses TRBV19 and TRBJ1-4, with D perhaps matching TRBD1 (5 bases). The CDR3 is 14 residues long. Trimming shortened V by 1 base and J by 5 bases, and 8 bases separated the two germline ends. Looked up from germline, CDR1 is LNHDA and CDR2 is SQIVND (reference sequence). The DNA of the CDR3 is TGTGCCAGTAGTATAGTAACAGGAAATGAAAAACTGTTTTTT. This sequence encodes CASSIVTGNEKLFF.

V gene TRBV11-2 combines with J gene TRBJ1-5, with unresolved D. Germline V gene data show CDR1 as SGHAT and CDR2 as FQNNGV. V was shortened by 1 base and J by 2 bases, with 9 bases between the two germline ends. The CDR3 has 15 residues. Here the CDR3 DNA reads TGTGCCAGCAGCTTAGGGAGGGAACGCAATCAGCCCCAGCATTTT. It specifies CASSLGRERNQPQHF. The whole variable domain, remainder taken from reference TRBV11-2 and TRBJ1-5, is EAGVAQSPRYKIIEKRQSVAFWCNPISGHATLYWYQQILGQGPKLLIQFQNNGVVDDSQLPKDRFSAERLKGVDSTLKIQPAKLEDSAVYLCASSLGRERNQPQHFGDGTRLSIL.